This TCR beta chain was retrieved from a study of T cell clonality in common variable immunodeficiency. This clone was observed many times. One junction end does not reproduce the germline sequence, and a read error may be involved. The DNA ends 3 residues before the CDR3 does, and the rest of the CDR3 is filled in from the germline J gene. Assay: immunoSEQ multiplex PCR; the TCRdb copy retains only in-frame clones and omits some. The sample presents about 52,000 clones, none singletons. Germline V gene sequence: CDR1 LGHNA, CDR2 YNFKEQ. The CDR3 length is 15 residues. The gene calls are TRBV4-2 and TRBJ1-2; 9 positions agree with TRBD1. The origin of this receptor is a person between 18 and 75 years old in good health. Sample: peripheral blood mononuclear cells. The CDR3 protein is CASSQDPRDRAGYTF. The sequenced CDR3 bases are TGCGCCAGCAGCCAAGATCCACGGGACAGGGCTGGC.